This T cell receptor (beta chain) comes out of a study of cytomegalovirus exposure and HLA in healthy donors. This PCR relied on a set of 60 Vbeta primers and 13 Jbeta primers. Profiling relied on immunoSEQ multiplex PCR, and the TCRdb table lists in-frame clones only, not all of them. The sample contains about 160,000 clones, around 77% of which appear only once. Broader study findings: TCR beta chains numbering under 200 were designated cytomegalovirus-associated.

Details on this clone: Its specificity is not known.

Material: PBMCs. This receptor was obtained from a man aged 55 to 69 in good health and CMV-seronegative.

CDR3 in amino acids: CASSHRILAGGRSEQFF. The CDR3 DNA is TGTGCCAGCAGCCACCGGATACTAGCGGGGGGGCGAAGTGAGCAGTTCTTC. The V call is TRBV12-1, the J call TRBJ2-1; whether TRBD2, the table's D call, matches the DNA was not checked. TRBV12-1 is listed as a pseudogene. The CDR3 runs 17 residues.